These 21 T cell receptor beta chains were all obtained from the same sample, sequenced in a study of metastatic and nonmetastatic thyroid tumors. Nobody among the patients had been given any treatment before thyroid surgery. TCRdb re-called clones from the PCR reads using MiXCR. In the table there are 14,000 or so clones, around a quarter of which are singletons. The sample taken for sequencing was blood. The source of these receptors is a female donor with papillary thyroid cancer or a benign thyroid nodule (not recorded which). Some clones in this sample may be carry-over from other donors' samples.

The rearrangement uses TRBV10-2 and TRBJ2-2; D possibly matches TRBD1 or TRBD2 (5 bases each). The V end lost 8 bases, the J end lost 4 bases, and 23 bases lay between the germline ends. The germline V gene has CDR1 WSHSY and CDR2 SAAADI. The CDR3 sequence is 17 residues long. CDR3 sequence: CASSRLARGPLTGELFF. CDR3 sequence (DNA): TGCGCCAGCTCCCGACTCGCGAGGGGACCTCTCACCGGGGAGCTGTTTTTT.

This clone is judged medium-sized. The rearrangement uses TRBV6-1 and TRBJ1-6, with 7 positions matching TRBD1. Per the germline V gene, CDR1 is MNHNS and CDR2 is SASEGT. There are 15 residues in the CDR3. The V segment lost 3 bases and the J segment 10 bases; nucleotides outside the gene matches: 9. CDR3 in amino acids: CASSDRDRAISPLHF. Here the CDR3 DNA reads TGTGCCAGCAGTGATCGGGACAGAGCAATATCACCCCTCCACTTT.

This clone was seen a handful of times. The chain combines TRBV5-1 with TRBJ1-1, with D tentatively TRBD1 (5 bases). This CDR3 comprises 14 residues. V shed 3 bases and J shed 7 bases, with 16 bases lying between them. From germline, CDR1 is SGHRS and CDR2 YFSETQ. Here the CDR3 reads CASSSLQVGGEAFF. As DNA, the CDR3 is TGCGCCAGCAGCTCGTTACAGGTGGGGGGTGAAGCTTTCTTT.

V usage is TRBV18 and J usage is TRBJ1-1, with a possible D match to TRBD1 (6 bases). Per the germline V gene, CDR1 is KGHSH and CDR2 is LQKENI. V lost 3 bases, J lost 1 base, and 9 bases lay in between. The CDR3 has 14 amino acids. The CDR3 spells CASSPLDRNTEAFF. CDR3 sequence (DNA): TGTGCCAGCTCACCTTTGGACAGGAACACTGAAGCTTTCTTT.

Ten or more counts support this clone. A much bigger clone sits one base away, suggesting this may be a read error. DNA for the CDR3: TGTGCCAGCAGTGAAGGGGACGGCTATGGCCACACCTTC. Translation: CASSEGDGYGHTF. V usage is TRBV6-1 and J usage is TRBJ1-2, with D tentatively TRBD1 (5 bases). The germline CDR1 and CDR2 sequences are MNHNS and SASEGT. CDR3 length: 13 amino acids.

This clone was recorded many times. V usage is TRBV3-1 and J usage is TRBJ2-3, with D possibly called TRBD1 or TRBD2 (5 bases each). Trimming removed 4 bases at V and 10 bases at J, with 12 bases between. The CDR3 spans 12 residues. Germline-derived CDR1 and CDR2 are LGHDT and YNNKEL (reference sequence). DNA for the CDR3: TGTGCCAGCAGCCCGGGACCCTCGGCGCAGTATTTT. Protein product: CASSPGPSAQYF.

Ten or more counts support this clone. The V and J genes are TRBV7-8 and TRBJ2-1; a weak D match, TRBD1 (5 bases). Trimming stripped 0 bases from V and 6 bases from J, with 12 bases between. CDR1 and CDR2 from the germline V gene are SGHVS and FQNEAQ. This CDR3 is 15 amino acids long. The DNA for the CDR3 is TGTGCCAGCAGCTTAGCTCCCGTCAGGGTCAATGAGCAGTTCTTC. Translation gives CASSLAPVRVNEQFF.

This clone was observed many times. The chain links TRBV12-3 or TRBV12-4 to TRBJ2-5, with 8 bases matching TRBD1. CDR3 length equals 16 residues. V shed 4 bases and J 5 bases; nucleotides not matched to a gene: 12. The CDR3 DNA reads as TGTGCCAGCAGTTCCCTATGGACAGGGTCGGCCGAGACCCAGTACTTC. Protein sequence: CASSSLWTGSAETQYF.

The chain couples TRBV7-3 to TRBJ1-2; D perhaps matches TRBD1 (5 bases). V was cut by 3 bases and J by 10 bases, with 15 bases left in between. The germline V gene encodes CDR1 SGHTA and CDR2 FQGTGA. The CDR3 is 13 amino acids. CDR3 sequence: CASSLTSSGLYTF. The CDR3 coding sequence is TGTGCCAGCAGCTTGACATCATCGGGACTCTACACCTTC.

The chain carries TRBV14 and TRBJ2-3; TRBD1 might be the D (6 bases). The CDR3 runs to 14 residues. The V end was cut by 6 bases, the J end by 3 bases, with 13 bases between. The germline V gene has CDR1 SGHDN and CDR2 FVKESK. The CDR3 loop reads CASSDIQGTDTQYF. CDR3 in DNA: TGTGCCAGCAGTGACATACAGGGTACAGATACGCAGTATTTT.

By frequency in the sample, this clone is medium-sized. V usage is TRBV28 and J usage is TRBJ2-3; D perhaps matches TRBD1 (5 bases). The length of the CDR3 is 14 residues. CDR1 and CDR2 (germline): MDHEN, SYDVKM. Trimming left V 8 bases short and J 6 bases short, with 18 bases between. CDR3 sequence reads: CASAKAQGSDTQYF. The CDR3 DNA is TGTGCCAGCGCCAAGGCTCAGGGCTCGGATACGCAGTATTTT.

The chain is built from TRBV6-1 and TRBJ2-7; either TRBD1 or TRBD2 may fit D (6 bases each). The V end was cut by 4 bases, the J end by 3 bases, with 13 bases between. Looked up from germline, CDR1 is MNHNS and CDR2 is SASEGT. The CDR3 is 14 amino acids. DNA for the CDR3: TGTGCCAGCAGTGCAGAGGGGGGAGGCTACGAGCAGTACTTC. The encoded protein is CASSAEGGGYEQYF.

This chain connects TRBV7-8 to TRBJ2-7; D is perhaps TRBD2 (5 bases). This CDR3 is built from 14 residues. With 1 base removed from V and 5 bases from J, the gap between germline ends came to 12 bases. The germline CDR1 and CDR2 sequences are SGHVS and FQNEAQ. The CDR3 protein is CASSLGEGRNEQYF. The CDR3 bases are TGTGCCAGCAGCTTAGGTGAGGGCCGGAACGAGCAGTACTTC.

Judged by abundance, this clone is medium-sized. The chain carries TRBV12-3 or TRBV12-4 and TRBJ2-3; TRBD2 matches at 10 bases. V was pared by 1 base and J by 2 bases, with 6 bases of the junction left unmatched. This CDR3 comprises 17 residues. CDR3 sequence reads: CASSLGFSGGSTDTQYF. In nucleotides, the CDR3 is TGTGCCAGCAGTTTAGGTTTTAGCGGGGGGTCCACAGATACGCAGTATTTT.

The rearrangement joins TRBV30 to TRBJ2-3, with no clear D. Trimming shortened V by 1 base and J by 4 bases, and 9 bases separated the two germline ends. The CDR3 spans 13 residues. Germline lookup yields CDR1 GTSNPN and CDR2 SVGIG (reference sequence). The CDR3 DNA reads as TGTGCCTGGAGTGGATGGGCCGCAGATACGCAGTATTTT. Its translation is CAWSGWAADTQYF.

This clone was recorded many times. J is TRBJ2-1 and V is TRBV12-3 or TRBV12-4; the D call may be TRBD1 or TRBD2 (5 bases each). This CDR3 comprises 12 residues. Trimming removed 4 bases at V and 8 bases at J, with 9 bases between. The CDR3 is CASSSWGYEQFF. CDR3 nucleotides: TGTGCCAGCAGTTCTTGGGGGTATGAGCAGTTCTTC.

Ten or more counts support this clone. The V and J genes are TRBV5-4 and TRBJ2-5; the D call may be TRBD1 or TRBD2 (6 bases each). The germline gives CDR1 SGHNT, CDR2 YYREEE (reference sequence). V was shortened by 4 bases and J by 6 bases, with 19 bases between the two germline ends. This CDR3 contains 15 residues. The CDR3 loop is CASSKGTRGEQTQYF. CDR3 bases: TGTGCCAGCAGCAAAGGGACAAGGGGGGAGCAGACCCAGTACTTC.

In this sample, this clone is medium-sized. The chain employs TRBV12-3 or TRBV12-4 and TRBJ2-7, with D possibly TRBD2 on 6 matching bases. The CDR3 runs 15 residues. Trimming stripped 6 bases from V and 2 bases from J, with 17 bases between. In nucleotides, the CDR3 is TGTGCCAGCAGCGAGAGGAGGGGCAAGGCCTACGAGCAGTACTTC. It encodes CASSERRGKAYEQYF.

As DNA, the CDR3 is TGTGCCAGCAGCCGAGCGGGGGATTCAGACTATGGCTACACCTTC. This translates into CASSRAGDSDYGYTF. The rearrangement joins TRBV7-2 to TRBJ1-2; TRBD1 might be the D (5 bases). The CDR3 sequence is 15 residues long. Trimming pared 5 bases from V and 3 bases from J, leaving 16 bases between. Germline CDR1 and CDR2: SGHTA and FQGNSA.

In its sample, this clone is medium-sized. The identical CDR3 is also encoded by other nucleotide sequences in the sample. The chain has TRBV12-3 or TRBV12-4 and TRBJ1-1; D might be TRBD1 (5 bases). Between the trimmed V and J ends, which lost 6 bases and 9 bases, there was a span of 11 bases. The CDR3 has 11 amino acids. The CDR3 nucleotides read TGTGCCAGCAGGCAGGGAAGGAAAGCTTTCTTT. This translates into CASRQGRKAFF.

The CDR3 sequence: CASSQEGAGRTNEKLFF. The CDR3 DNA is TGCGCCAGCAGCCAAGAGGGCGCAGGGCGGACTAATGAAAAACTGTTTTTT. The genes are TRBV4-1 and TRBJ1-4; D might be TRBD1 (5 bases). The CDR3 runs 17 residues. CDR1 is MGHRA, CDR2 YSYEKL, per germline. Trimming pared 0 bases from V and 2 bases from J, leaving 13 bases between.